This TCR beta chain emerged from a study of PD-1 blockade in classical Hodgkin lymphoma. Study-level information: With a 2-week interval, patients received intravenous nivolumab at 3 mg/kg.

Every patient was affected by relapse after autologous stem cell transplantation, while exposure to brentuximab vedotin was not uniform. Complete response, partial response or progressive disease made up the best responses. Comments on this clone: Its target is unknown.

V lost 0 bases, J lost 3 bases, and 10 bases lay in between. Germline lookup yields CDR1 SGDLS and CDR2 YYNGEE. The CDR3 totals 14 residues. Clones were read by immunoSEQ multiplex PCR, and TCRdb kept only the in-frame ones, dropping some. The sample comprises 100,000 or so clones, around nine tenths of which are singletons, and about 6.1% rests with the top ten. General observations from the study: Researchers reported that CD4+ TCR diversity, though not CD8+, rose significantly by C4D1.

The sequence came from a human donor with classical Hodgkin lymphoma. The specimen comprised peripheral blood mononuclear cells (PBMCs), sampled before the second cycle of nivolumab. This chain uses TRBV9 with TRBJ2-7; D not certain. CDR3 sequence: CASSVADGVYEQYF. In DNA form, the CDR3 reads TGTGCCAGCAGCGTAGCAGACGGCGTCTACGAGCAGTACTTC. The full variable domain, its missing parts supplied by reference TRBV9 and TRBJ2-7, is DSGVTQTPKHLITATGQRVTLRCSPRSGDLSVYWYQQSLDQGLQFLIQYYNGEERAKGNILERFSAQQFPDLHSELNLSSLELGDSALYFCASSVADGVYEQYFGPGTRLTVT.